This T cell receptor (beta chain) was observed in a study of blood T cell repertoires in COVID-19 (dated by TCRdb to 2020 to 2022). About the investigation overall: Samples from collaborators originated in the United States, Italy and Spain and spanned both the acute and convalescent phases of COVID-19. The material from the prospective study consisted of cDNA or gDNA derived from T cells, B-cell-depleted T cells, or PBMCs. Deeply sampled blood TCRbeta repertoires from subjects exposed to, actively infected with, or recovered from COVID-19 were included in the dataset. The repertoires were released in a freely available public database intended as a resource for research on the immune response to SARS-CoV-2. Samples came from the ongoing ImmuneRACE study (first 160 participants) plus 1,254 subjects from 6 global collaborators. Sample metadata almost always included a de-identified subject ID, COVID-19 status, age in years and sex. Where available, HLA class I and class II types were obtained from metadata supplied by the sample provider rather than from assay-based typing.

Clipping removes 5 bases from V and 9 bases from J, with 2 as the unmatched junction base count. Spanning cysteine to phenylalanine, the CDR3 consists of 14 amino acids. Of all the DNA, just the CDR3 is kept, 42 bases in frame from base 1. CDR1 and CDR2 were assigned from the germline V gene as SGHDN and FVKESK. Collaborating institutions collected whole blood in K2EDTA tubes following their own protocols. For TCRbeta analysis, collaborator samples were shipped as frozen whole blood, as isolated PBMCs, or as DNA extracted from either sample type. The immunoSEQ Assay, a bias-controlled multiplex PCR, was used to amplify TCRbeta CDR3 regions from genomic DNA. The original pipeline was this. Nucleated cell counts per sample were estimated from amplification of reference gene primers within the assay. Sequence reads were collapsed and filtered to measure the absolute abundance of every unique TCRbeta CDR3 rearrangement. For each sample, productive Simpson clonality was calculated as the square root of Simpson's diversity index over productive rearrangements. This immuneACCESS table, as held by TCRdb, lists in-frame sequences with V and J called but not all clones. Of the missing ones, under half trace to an unresolved V gene in checked studies; the others have no known cause. V, J and clone size reflect that table, while D and trimming were determined from the DNA. The sample records some 70,000 clones, about 80% of which are singletons. Of the sample, roughly 0.83% falls within the top ten clones.

The paper as a whole reports these results and caveats: Clinical and demographic metadata were provided uncurated, with the amount varying by source and participant.

In regard to this clone: Its specific antigen is unknown. No qualities accompany the bases; no much larger clone lies one base away.

The sample consisted of peripheral blood. The sequence came from a woman aged 70-85 years with acute or convalescent COVID-19. The rearrangement joined TRBV14 to TRBJ2-1, and 15 junctional nucleotides match TRBD2. CDR3 region: CASSWTSGRGEQFF. The nucleotides are TGTGCCAGCAGCTGGACTAGCGGGAGGGGTGAGCAGTTCTTC.